These 21 T cell receptor beta chains came from one sample sequenced in a study of T cells in Graves' hyperthyroidism and ophthalmopathy. Amplified regions were TCR beta CDR3 sequences from RNA transcripts. First-round RT-PCR of the TCR CDR3 relied on the HTBI primer set. TCRdb analysed the multiplex PCR reads with MiXCR anew, one entry per CDR3 protein. Here the sample spans some 760,000 distinct CDR3 sequences, 12% to 15% being singletons. The source material was blood. Source of these receptors: a woman between 18 and 30 years old with Graves' hyperthyroidism.

This clonotype was seen a handful of times. This chain links TRBV20-1 with TRBJ2-2; D ambiguous. Looked up from germline, CDR1 is DFQATT and CDR2 is SNEGSKA (reference sequence). With 2 bases removed from V and 1 base from J, the gap between germline ends came to 11 bases. The CDR3 has 15 amino acids. CDR3: CSARTLAVNTGELFF. CDR3 nucleotide sequence: TGCAGTGCTAGAACCCTGGCCGTGAACACCGGGGAGCTGTTTTTT.

This clonotype occurred many times. This chain's CDR3 is CASSSGGSDLNEQFF. Written as DNA, the CDR3 is TGTGCCAGCAGCTCGGGCGGGAGTGACCTAAATGAGCAGTTCTTC. The gene calls are TRBV7-9 and TRBJ2-1; 7 nucleotides agree with TRBD2. Trimming took 4 bases from V and 7 from J; bases not matched to a gene: 10. The CDR3 is 15 residues long. Germline CDR1 SEHNR, CDR2 FQNEAQ (reference sequence).

The J gene is TRBJ2-4, the V gene TRBV19; the D gene is possibly TRBD2 (5 bases). V lost 1 base and J lost 3, with 22 bases in between. The CDR3 covers 19 residues. The germline gives CDR1 LNHDA, CDR2 SQIVND (reference sequence). The CDR3, as DNA: TGTGCCAGTAGTATAGGTTGGCGAGGGCCCCAAGGAGTCAAAAACATTCAGTACTTC. Protein: CASSIGWRGPQGVKNIQYF.

A word on this clonotype: It may be a read error: a sequence one base away is much more abundant. The V and J genes are TRBV7-9 and TRBJ2-3; D gene uncertain. The germline V gene encodes CDR1 SEHNR and CDR2 FQNEAQ (reference sequence). CDR3 length equals 13 residues. Here the CDR3 reads CASSPGYTDTRYF. The CDR3 DNA is TGTGCCAGCAGCCCCGGCTACACAGATACGCGGTATTTT.

This sequence joins TRBV5-6 and TRBJ1-3, with unresolved D. In germline, CDR1 is SGHDT, CDR2 YYEEEE. This CDR3 contains 15 residues. Trimming removed 1 base at V and 0 bases at J, with 8 bases between. The CDR3 DNA is TGTGCCAGCAGCTTGTTTACAGTCTCTGGAAACACCATATATTTT. Protein product: CASSLFTVSGNTIYF.

This clonotype was seen at least ten times. The rearrangement uses TRBV18 and TRBJ2-3, with 8 bases lining up with TRBD1. Germline V gene lookup returns CDR1 KGHSH and CDR2 LQKENI. The CDR3 is made up of 16 amino acids. The V gene end was trimmed by 2 bases and the J gene end by 2 bases; junction bases not matched to a gene: 6. The CDR3 is CASSPTGTGHTDTQYF. CDR3 nucleotides: TGTGCCAGCTCACCAACCGGGACAGGACACACAGATACGCAGTATTTT.

This clonotype came up a few times. V and J are TRBV30 and TRBJ1-2, with D unclear. The CDR3 is 13 amino acids. Germline assignment: CDR1 GTSNPN and CDR2 SVGIG (reference sequence). V lost 2 bases and J 1 base, leaving 8 bases between the germline ends. The CDR3 loop is CAWSRDYNYGYTF. For the CDR3, the DNA is TGTGCCTGGAGTCGGGATTATAACTATGGCTACACCTTC.

The chain joins TRBV20-1 to TRBJ2-5; 9 nucleotides agree with TRBD2. The V and J ends lost 2 bases and 1 base, in that order; junction bases with no gene match: 11. Germline V CDR1 and CDR2: DFQATT, SNEGSKA (reference sequence). This CDR3 has 17 residues. CDR3 amino acids: CSARILAGEGLQETQYF. CDR3 in DNA: TGCAGTGCTAGAATATTAGCGGGAGAGGGGCTCCAAGAGACCCAGTACTTC.

This clonotype was observed many times. The CDR3 coding sequence is TGCGCCAGCAGCTTAGATGACGGACTGTTCACAGATACGCAGTATTTT. Translating it yields CASSLDDGLFTDTQYF. The chain recombines TRBV5-1 with TRBJ2-3, with D perhaps TRBD2 (5 bases). Trimming pared 2 bases from V and 2 bases from J, leaving 15 bases between. The germline V gene encodes CDR1 SGHRS and CDR2 YFSETQ. The CDR3 covers 16 residues.

This clonotype was found many times. The chain uses TRBV13 and TRBJ2-3; 12 bases map to TRBD2. Unmatched junction bases numbered 5, after V lost 0 bases and J lost 10 bases. Germline V gives CDR1 PRHDT, CDR2 FYEKMQ (reference sequence). The CDR3 length is 15 residues. The DNA for the CDR3 is TGTGCCAGCAGCTTAGGCGGAACTAGCGGGAGGTCGCAGTATTTT. Encoded protein: CASSLGGTSGRSQYF.

This clonotype turned up a few times. The J gene is TRBJ1-4, the V gene TRBV5-1, with TRBD1 matching over 11 bases. CDR3 size: 16 residues. V lost 4 bases, J lost 2 bases, and 4 bases stayed unmatched. The germline V gene has CDR1 SGHRS and CDR2 YFSETQ. The CDR3 coding sequence is TGCGCCAGCAGCCCAGGACAGGGGGCTACTAATGAAAAACTGTTTTTT. It is translated as CASSPGQGATNEKLFF.

There are a few counts of this clonotype. The chain carries TRBV4-1 and TRBJ1-2; D is undetermined. V lost 4 bases to trimming and J lost 7 bases, with 19 bases between them. Per the germline V gene, CDR1 is MGHRA and CDR2 is YSYEKL. CDR3 length equals 15 residues. DNA for the CDR3: TGCGCCAGCAGCCCACTCGGGGATATCATTGGTGGCTACACCTTC. Amino acid sequence: CASSPLGDIIGGYTF.

The V and J genes are TRBV19 and TRBJ1-1; 7 bases agree with TRBD1. J gave up 1 base and V 7 bases, and 18 bases lay outside the gene matches. The CDR3 covers 18 residues. CDR1 is LNHDA, CDR2 SQIVND, per germline (reference sequence). The CDR3 bases are TGTGCCAGTACCCCCTTGTCCCCTGGAGGGACAGCGAACACTGAAGCTTTCTTT. It encodes CASTPLSPGGTANTEAFF. The whole variable domain, remainder taken from reference TRBV19 and TRBJ1-1, is DGGITQSPKYLFRKEGQNVTLSCEQNLNHDAMYWYRQDPGQGLRLIYYSQIVNDFQKGDIAEGYSVSREKKESFPLTVTSAQKNPTAFYLCASTPLSPGGTANTEAFFGQGTRLTVV.

V gene TRBV20-1 combines with J gene TRBJ1-1; D possibly corresponds to TRBD1 (5 bases). The germline V gene encodes CDR1 DFQATT and CDR2 SNEGSKA (reference sequence). Trimming cost V 1 base and J 1 base, with 25 bases left between them. The CDR3 loop spans 19 amino acids. The DNA for the CDR3 is TGCAGTGCTAGAGTCCACTTCCGGGACTCTCGTTGGGGGAACACTGAAGCTTTCTTT. Translation: CSARVHFRDSRWGNTEAFF.

In its sample, this clonotype was seen many times. This chain links TRBV7-2 with TRBJ2-7, with TRBD2 matching 8 bases. J gave up 4 bases and V 3 bases, and 5 bases lay outside the gene matches. Germline assignment: CDR1 SGHTA and CDR2 FQGNSA. This CDR3 has 14 amino acids. DNA of the CDR3: TGTGCCAGCAGCTTCGGGACTAGGGAATACGAGCAGTACTTC. Encoded protein: CASSFGTREYEQYF.

For this clonotype: Just one base apart from a much larger clone, this may be a read error. V is TRBV4-3 and J is TRBJ1-4; 7 bases map to TRBD1. This CDR3 is built from 18 residues. Germline CDR1 and CDR2: LGHNA and YSLEER. This chain's CDR3 is CASSQVLWETGTNGKLFF. Written as DNA, the CDR3 is TGCGCCAGCAGCCAGGTCCTGTGGGAGACAGGGACGAATGGAAAACTGTTTTTT.

This chain joins TRBV12-3 or TRBV12-4 and TRBJ2-5; perhaps TRBD1 as D (6 bases). The germline V and J ends were trimmed by 4 bases and 4 bases, with 10 bases remaining between them. The CDR3 sequence is 13 residues long. The CDR3 coding sequence is TGTGCCAGCAGTTACCCGACAGGAGAGACCCAGTACTTC. Encoded protein: CASSYPTGETQYF.

The chain couples TRBV6-1 to TRBJ1-2; possible D gene TRBD1, 5 bases. V shed 5 bases and J shed 4 bases, with 14 bases lying between them. Germline V gene data show CDR1 as MNHNS and CDR2 as SASEGT. This CDR3 is 14 amino acids long. CDR3 sequence reads: CASSPRGAGYGYTF. The CDR3 nucleotides read TGTGCCAGCAGTCCCCGGGGCGCTGGCTATGGCTACACCTTC.

This chain connects TRBV10-2 to TRBJ1-2, with D maybe TRBD1 (5 bases). Trimming cost V 4 bases and J 4 bases, with 13 bases left between them. Germline loops: CDR1 WSHSY, CDR2 SAAADI. This CDR3 is 14 amino acids long. This CDR3 reads CASSGSEGPYGYTF. The CDR3 DNA follows: TGCGCCAGCAGTGGGTCAGAGGGGCCCTATGGCTACACCTTC.

This clonotype has at least ten counts. CDR3 bases: TGTGCCAGCAGTCCCCGGGGGGGAGGCAGGAGGATGAACACTGAAGCTTTCTTT. Protein sequence: CASSPRGGGRRMNTEAFF. The rearrangement joins TRBV28 to TRBJ1-1; maybe TRBD1 (5 bases). Germline V gives CDR1 MDHEN, CDR2 SYDVKM. The CDR3 contains 18 residues. Trimming pared 5 bases from V and 0 bases from J, leaving 22 bases between.

This clonotype was seen only a few times. V usage is TRBV24-1 and J usage is TRBJ2-5; D call uncertain. CDR1 and CDR2 (germline): KGHDR, SFDVKD. Deletions cut 3 bases from V and 3 bases from J, with 10 bases between. This CDR3 has 14 amino acids. The CDR3 DNA reads TGTGCCACCAGTGATACCGAAGATAAAGAGACCCAGTACTTC. It codes for CATSDTEDKETQYF.